Reported below is one T cell receptor (beta chain). Antigen specificity is unknown. With V trimmed by 4 bases and J by 1 base, 3 bases remained unmatched. The CDR3 consists of 15 residues. Germline CDR1 and CDR2: KGHSH and LQKENI. This record comes from a study of cytomegalovirus exposure and HLA in healthy donors. General study points: Most TCR sequences were seen very rarely across donors, but some public TCRs occurred in many.

TCRdb's copy holds only in-frame clones and misses some; the assay was immunoSEQ multiplex PCR. Counted here are 150,000 to 200,000 clones, about 86% occurring once; the ten biggest clones make up roughly 5.7%. Material: PBMCs. This sequence joins TRBV18 and TRBJ2-3, with TRBD2 identical over 9 bases. The sequence was obtained from a woman under 40 in good health and CMV-seronegative. The CDR3 region is CASSLPSGGTDTQYF. Written as DNA, the CDR3 is TGTGCCAGCTCACTTCCTAGCGGGGGCACAGATACGCAGTATTTT.